Following are 19 T cell receptor beta chains from one sample sequenced in a study of cytomegalovirus exposure and HLA in healthy donors. PCR employed 60 Vbeta and 13 Jbeta primers. Libraries were prepared by immunoSEQ multiplex PCR; TCRdb keeps only in-frame clonotypes and omits some of them. The sample has about 170,000 clones, 65% to 90% seen once; the top ten hold about 2.2%. The material sequenced was PBMCs. These receptors all stem from a male donor in good health and CMV-seronegative.

DNA of the CDR3: TGTGCCAGCAGCGAGGATTCTTTCACCTTC. It specifies CASSEDSFTF. The chain combines TRBV7-9 with TRBJ1-2; D call uncertain. This CDR3 comprises 10 residues. CDR1 SEHNR and CDR2 FQNEAQ come from the germline V gene (reference sequence). Between the trimmed V and J ends, which lost 5 bases and 13 bases, there was a span of 11 bases.

On this clone: A read error may produce the germline difference seen at one junction end. This sequence joins TRBV9 and TRBJ1-1; 7 bases match TRBD1. The CDR3 covers 15 residues. Germline lookup yields CDR1 SGDLS and CDR2 YYNGEE. CDR3 protein: CASSKGQRMNTEVFF. The CDR3 DNA reads TGTGCCAGCAGTAAGGGACAGAGGATGAACACTGAAGTTTTCTTT.

CDR3 bases: TGTGCCAGCAGTGAAGAGCTAGCGGGGGGCGCGTACCAAGAGACCCAGTACTTC. Amino acids: CASSEELAGGAYQETQYF. The J gene is TRBJ2-5, the V gene TRBV6-1; 11 bases map to TRBD2. The CDR3 spans 18 residues. V was pared by 1 base and J by 0 bases, with 7 bases of the junction left unmatched. CDR1 is MNHNS, CDR2 SASEGT, per germline.

Only a few counts were recorded for this clone. The chain couples TRBV19 to TRBJ2-3; 9 positions agree with TRBD1. There are 14 residues in the CDR3. With 5 bases clipped from V and 3 bases from J, the junction kept 3 bases outside the gene matches. The germline CDR1 and CDR2 sequences are LNHDA and SQIVND (reference sequence). The CDR3 loop reads CASSADRGTDTQYF. The CDR3 bases are TGTGCCAGTAGTGCAGACAGGGGGACAGATACGCAGTATTTT. Variable domain in full (rest from reference TRBV19 and TRBJ2-3): DGGITQSPKYLFRKEGQNVTLSCEQNLNHDAMYWYRQDPGQGLRLIYYSQIVNDFQKGDIAEGYSVSREKKESFPLTVTSAQKNPTAFYLCASSADRGTDTQYFGPGTRLTVL.

A note on this clone: Sequence at one end of the junction differs from germline and may be a read error. The CDR3 DNA reads as TGTGCCAGCAGCTTGGCCGGGACAGAAAAAAACAGTCAGTACTTC. It encodes CASSLAGTEKNSQYF. The chain has TRBV5-4 and TRBJ2-4; 7 nucleotides agree with TRBD1. Looked up from germline, CDR1 is SGHNT and CDR2 is YYREEE (reference sequence). The CDR3 covers 15 residues. The whole variable domain, remainder taken from reference TRBV5-4 and TRBJ2-4, is ETGVTQSPTHLIKTRGQQVTLRCSSQSGHNTVSWYQQALGQGPQFIFQYYREEENGRGNFPPRFSGLQFPNYSSELNVNALELDDSALYLCASSLAGTEKNSQYFGAGTRLSVL.

The chain employs TRBV19 and TRBJ1-5; 7 bases fit TRBD1. V shed 9 bases, J shed 0 bases, and the junction held 5 bases outside the gene matches. Germline V lookup: CDR1 LNHDA, CDR2 SQIVND (reference sequence). This CDR3 has 14 residues. The CDR3 sequence is CASRDRASNQPQHF. CDR3 in DNA: TGTGCCAGCCGGGACAGAGCTAGCAATCAGCCCCAGCATTTT.

The chain employs TRBV19 and TRBJ2-7; D is undetermined. CDR3 length: 15 residues. Germline V gene lookup returns CDR1 LNHDA and CDR2 SQIVND (reference sequence). The V end was cut by 1 base, the J end by 4 bases, with 14 bases between. The CDR3 loop is CASSIVAEKRYEQYF. The CDR3 nucleotides read TGTGCCAGTAGTATAGTTGCGGAAAAGAGGTACGAGCAGTACTTC.

The chain uses TRBV7-2 and TRBJ2-3; 10 nucleotides match TRBD1. V lost 3 bases to trimming and J lost 4 bases; unmatched junction nucleotides: 1. The CDR3 loop spans 14 amino acids. The germline V gene encodes CDR1 SGHTA and CDR2 FQGNSA. CDR3 nucleotides: TGTGCCAGCAGCTTGGGACAGGGGTCAGATACGCAGTATTTT. It encodes CASSLGQGSDTQYF.

This clone has just one count. The chain couples TRBV4-1 to TRBJ2-5, with TRBD2 matching 7 bases. J was trimmed by 4 bases and V by 0 bases; bases with no gene match: 11. The V gene's germline CDR1 is MGHRA and CDR2 YSYEKL. This CDR3 comprises 17 residues. CDR3 loop: CASSQDWGGWRAETQYF. CDR3 nucleotide sequence: TGCGCCAGCAGCCAAGACTGGGGGGGGTGGAGGGCAGAGACCCAGTACTTC.

V gene TRBV6-5 combines with J gene TRBJ2-7; 9 bases line up with TRBD1. The V gene end was trimmed by 2 bases and the J gene end by 5 bases; junction bases not matched to a gene: 4. Germline V gene sequence: CDR1 MNHEY, CDR2 SVGAGI. The CDR3 sequence is 14 residues long. Here the CDR3 reads CASSYADRGHEQYF. The CDR3, as DNA: TGTGCCAGCAGTTACGCGGACAGGGGACACGAGCAGTACTTC.

J is TRBJ1-1 and V is TRBV7-2; D is unresolved. This CDR3 is 11 amino acids long. Trimming took off 4 bases at V and 4 bases at J, with 4 bases between the two ends. CDR1 is SGHTA and CDR2 is FQGNSA in the germline V gene. The CDR3 DNA reads TGTGCCAGCAGCTCGTTCACTGAAGCTTTCTTT. Protein: CASSSFTEAFF. The full variable domain, its missing parts supplied by reference TRBV7-2 and TRBJ1-1, is GAGVSQSPSNKVTEKGKDVELRCDPISGHTALYWYRQSLGQGLEFLIYFQGNSAPDKSGLPSDRFSAERTGGSVSTLTIQRTQQEDSAVYLCASSSFTEAFFGQGTRLTVV.

The J gene is TRBJ2-1, the V gene TRBV27; 15 bases map to TRBD2. Germline CDR1 MNHEY, CDR2 SMNVEV (reference sequence). J lost 4 bases, V lost 4 bases, and 23 bases had no gene match. The CDR3 is 23 residues long. CDR3 sequence (DNA): TGTGCCAGCAGTTCACGGACAGCCGCCGGGACTAGCGGGGGGTCCCCACGGTACAATGAGCAGTTCTTC. Translating gives CASSSRTAAGTSGGSPRYNEQFF.

This clone was seen only once. J is TRBJ2-5 and V is TRBV2; D not resolved. Trimming pared 4 bases from V and 5 bases from J, leaving 14 bases between. This CDR3 is 14 amino acids long. From germline, CDR1 is SNHLY and CDR2 FYNNEI. The CDR3 DNA sequence: TGTGCCAGCAGTGTTGAGATTTCGTCGGAGACCCAGTACTTC. Protein: CASSVEISSETQYF.

The gene calls are TRBV5-8 and TRBJ1-1, with 7 bases identical to TRBD1. The V gene's germline CDR1 is SGHTS and CDR2 YDEGEE. Losses at the gene ends were 1 base for V and 0 bases for J; bases not matched to a gene: 9. The CDR3 sequence is 17 residues long. CDR3 residues: CASSLSVSDRLNTEAFF. In DNA, the CDR3 is TGTGCCAGCAGCTTGTCTGTTTCGGACAGGTTGAACACTGAAGCTTTCTTT. The full variable domain, with the rest looked up from reference TRBV5-8 and TRBJ1-1, is EAGVTQSPTHLIKTRGQQATLRCSPISGHTSVYWYQQALGLGLQFLLWYDEGEERNRGNFPPRFSGRQFPNYSSELNVNALELEDSALYLCASSLSVSDRLNTEAFFGQGTRLTVV.

In nucleotides, the CDR3 is TGCGCCAGCACCGGACAGGGGACTGGCGAGCAGTACTTC. It specifies CASTGQGTGEQYF. This chain uses TRBV5-1 with TRBJ2-7; 9 nucleotides agree with TRBD1. The CDR3 loop spans 13 amino acids. V was clipped by 6 bases and J by 6 bases; unmatched bases: 7. Germline V lookup: CDR1 SGHRS, CDR2 YFSETQ.

The V call is TRBV5-6, the J call TRBJ1-6; D is perhaps TRBD1 (6 bases). CDR3 length: 16 residues. The V and J ends lost 2 bases and 1 base respectively, with 10 bases between them. In germline, CDR1 is SGHDT, CDR2 YYEEEE. CDR3 loop: CASSLGQLSYNSPLHF. DNA for the CDR3: TGTGCCAGCAGCTTAGGACAGCTATCCTATAATTCACCCCTCCACTTT.

This chain uses TRBV25-1 with TRBJ2-7, with 8 bases identical to TRBD1. Per the germline V gene, CDR1 is MGHDK and CDR2 is SYGVNS. The CDR3 consists of 12 residues. J gave up 9 bases and V 4 bases, and 5 bases lay outside the gene matches. CDR3 residues: CASSGTGRVQYF. CDR3 nucleotides: TGTGCCAGCAGTGGGACAGGGCGCGTGCAGTACTTC.

This clone was recorded only once. The chain joins TRBV10-3 to TRBJ1-2; TRBD1 aligns across 7 bases. V was clipped by 4 bases and J by 0 bases; unmatched bases: 5. Germline V lookup: CDR1 ENHRY, CDR2 SYGVKD. This CDR3 comprises 15 residues. In DNA form, the CDR3 reads TGTGCCATCAGTGGGAGACAGGGCGCTAACTATGGCTACACCTTC. It translates to CAISGRQGANYGYTF.

This chain joins TRBV10-3 and TRBJ1-1; D is possibly TRBD1 (5 bases). From germline, CDR1 is ENHRY and CDR2 SYGVKD. CDR3 length: 15 residues. The V and J ends lost 3 bases and 1 base respectively, with 12 bases between them. The CDR3 nucleotides read TGTGCCATCAGTGACCCGACAGAGAGGAACACTGAAGCTTTCTTT. Its translation is CAISDPTERNTEAFF.